Listed here are 23 T cell receptor beta chains from one sample, sequenced in a study of Graves' ophthalmopathy and Graves' hyperthyroidism. The authors amplified TCR beta CDR3 regions, and they did so from RNA transcripts for repertoire sequencing. HTBI-primed first-round RT-PCR preceded second-round multiplex PCR. TCRdb reanalysed the multiplex PCR reads using MiXCR and keeps one entry per CDR3 protein. The sample lists 500,000 to 700,000 distinct CDR3 sequences, about 20% occurring once. What was sequenced was peripheral blood. These receptors were collected from a woman younger than 30 with stable Graves' hyperthyroidism. Some clones in this sample may be carry-over from other donors' samples.

Comments on this clonotype: It may be a read error: a sequence one base away is much more abundant. This CDR3 is missing its conserved last phenylalanine or tryptophan, likely due to a read error. The rearrangement joins TRBV2 to TRBJ1-2, with a tentative D call TRBD1 (5 bases). Germline V gene data show CDR1 as SNHLY and CDR2 as FYNNEI. The CDR3 runs to 12 residues. V lost 2 bases, J lost 8 bases, and 9 bases lay in between. Written as DNA, the CDR3 is TGTGCCAGCAGTGAATTTAGGGACGGCTACACCGTC. It codes for CASSEFRDGYTV.

This chain uses TRBV19 with TRBJ1-1, with D unresolved. From germline, CDR1 is LNHDA and CDR2 SQIVND (reference sequence). This CDR3 is built from 19 residues. V was trimmed by 7 bases and J by 1 base, leaving 28 bases between them. The CDR3, as DNA: TGTGCCAGTACCACTCATTTAGGCGACTCCCTGGGGTGGAACACTGAAGCTTTCTTT. Its translation: CASTTHLGDSLGWNTEAFF.

This clonotype was observed at least ten times. This rearrangement joins TRBV12-3 or TRBV12-4 to TRBJ2-2, with D perhaps assigned TRBD1 or TRBD2 (5 bases each). Deletions cut 6 bases from V and 5 bases from J, with 13 bases between. CDR3 length equals 14 residues. In DNA, the CDR3 is TGTGCCAGCAGGGTGGGACGAGAGACCGGGGAGCTGTTTTTT. This codes for CASRVGRETGELFF.

In its sample, this clonotype was seen once. The chain uses TRBV6-2 or TRBV6-3 and TRBJ1-1, with D hard to call. The germline V and J ends were trimmed by 0 bases and 4 bases, with 6 bases remaining between them. The CDR3 totals 13 residues. CDR1 is MNHEY and CDR2 is SVGEGT in the germline V gene. The CDR3 DNA reads as TGTGCCAGCAGTTACTCAAAGACCACTGAAGCTTTCTTT. Protein sequence: CASSYSKTTEAFF.

The rearrangement uses TRBV11-2 and TRBJ2-6; D ambiguous. V dropped 0 bases and J dropped 3 bases, with 15 bases sitting between them. Germline CDR1 SGHAT, CDR2 FQNNGV. The CDR3 is made up of 18 amino acids. The CDR3 coding sequence is TGTGCCAGCAGCTTAGAGGTTTGGAATACGCATGGGGCCAACGTCCTGACTTTC. Its protein is CASSLEVWNTHGANVLTF.

The CDR3 loop reads CASTPAVHGTGRTEAFF. The CDR3 DNA sequence: TGTGCCAGTACCCCCGCGGTGCACGGGACAGGGCGTACTGAAGCTTTCTTT. This chain links TRBV19 with TRBJ1-1; 9 nucleotides agree with TRBD1. The CDR3 covers 17 residues. The ends lost 7 bases at V and 5 bases at J; junction bases unmatched: 17. Germline CDR1 and CDR2: LNHDA and SQIVND (reference sequence). Full variable domain (remainder filled in from reference TRBV19 and TRBJ1-1): DGGITQSPKYLFRKEGQNVTLSCEQNLNHDAMYWYRQDPGQGLRLIYYSQIVNDFQKGDIAEGYSVSREKKESFPLTVTSAQKNPTAFYLCASTPAVHGTGRTEAFFGQGTRLTVV.

This clonotype was picked up a small number of times. CDR3 region: CSQKTGDTEAFF. Written as DNA, the CDR3 is TGCAGTCAAAAGACAGGGGATACTGAAGCTTTCTTT. This rearrangement joins TRBV20-1 to TRBJ1-1, with 8 bases identical to TRBD1. Germline CDR1 DFQATT, CDR2 SNEGSKA (reference sequence). V dropped 8 bases and J dropped 5; count of bases not matched to a gene: 7. This CDR3 has 12 amino acids.

CDR3: CASSLAGGGFEQFF. The CDR3 DNA follows: TGTGCCAGCAGTTTAGCGGGGGGAGGGTTCGAGCAGTTCTTC. V is TRBV2 and J is TRBJ2-1; TRBD2 matches 10 bases. The germline gives CDR1 SNHLY, CDR2 FYNNEI. The ends lost 5 bases at V and 10 bases at J; junction bases unmatched: 8. CDR3 size: 14 residues. Supplemented by reference TRBV2 and TRBJ2-1, the full variable domain reads EPEVTQTPSHQVTQMGQEVILRCVPISNHLYFYWYRQILGQKVEFLVSFYNNEISEKSEIFDDQFSVERPDGSNFTLKIRSTKLEDSAMYFCASSLAGGGFEQFFGPGTRLTVL.

This clonotype was counted at least ten times. For the CDR3, the DNA is TGTGCCAGCAGTTTCCAAGATTACGAGCAGTACTTC. As protein: CASSFQDYEQYF. The chain couples TRBV28 to TRBJ2-7; D remains unclear. The CDR3 is 12 amino acids. Germline V gene sequence: CDR1 MDHEN, CDR2 SYDVKM. The V end lost 3 bases, the J end lost 4 bases, and 7 bases lay between the germline ends.

This clonotype was found many times. This rearrangement joins TRBV5-1 to TRBJ2-3, with 12 bases matching TRBD2. The CDR3 runs to 16 residues. The junction had 5 bases not matched to a gene; V was cut back by 4 bases and J by 2 bases. Germline CDR1 reads SGHRS; CDR2 reads YFSETQ. The CDR3 region is CASSILAGGLTDTQYF. As DNA, the CDR3 is TGCGCCAGCAGCATACTAGCGGGGGGCCTCACAGATACGCAGTATTTT.

This clonotype showed up just a few times. The V and J genes are TRBV11-3 and TRBJ2-5; D uncertain. Germline assignment: CDR1 SGHNT and CDR2 YENEEA. There are 13 residues in the CDR3. The V end lost 2 bases, the J end lost 3 bases, and 7 bases lay between the germline ends. The CDR3 DNA reads as TGTGCCAGCAGCTTAAGCCCTAAAGAGACCCAGTACTTC. Amino acids: CASSLSPKETQYF. Supplemented by reference TRBV11-3 and TRBJ2-5, the full variable domain reads EAGVVQSPRYKIIEKKQPVAFWCNPISGHNTLYWYLQNLGQGPELLIRYENEEAVDDSQLPKDRFSAERLKGVDSTLKIQPAELGDSAVYLCASSLSPKETQYFGPGTRLLVL.

A few counts support this clonotype. This sequence may be a read error, since a much larger clone differs from it by one base. The CDR3 loop is CARSLLNQPQHF. Here the CDR3 DNA reads TGTGCCCGCAGTTTACTAAATCAGCCCCAGCATTTT. The chain uses TRBV12-3 or TRBV12-4 and TRBJ1-5; D not certain. The CDR3 consists of 12 residues.

This clonotype was found many times. This CDR3 reads CSARGVGLQTQYF. The CDR3, as DNA: TGCAGTGCTAGAGGGGTAGGGTTGCAGACCCAGTACTTC. The V gene is TRBV20-1, the J gene TRBJ2-5; D is uncertain. V shed 1 base and J shed 6 bases, with 12 bases lying between them. This CDR3 comprises 13 residues. Germline CDR1 DFQATT, CDR2 SNEGSKA (reference sequence).

This chain connects TRBV6-1 to TRBJ1-5; no reliable D call. This CDR3 region has 15 residues. Germline loops: CDR1 MNHNS, CDR2 SASEGT. V was clipped by 7 bases and J by 0 bases, with 13 bases between them. CDR3 bases: TGTGCCAGCACCCGAGAAAGATATAGCAATCAGCCCCAGCATTTT. This sequence encodes CASTRERYSNQPQHF.

This clonotype was seen ten or more times. The chain combines TRBV6-1 with TRBJ2-7; maybe TRBD2 (6 bases). Germline CDR1 reads MNHNS; CDR2 reads SASEGT. Trimming removed 4 bases from V and 3 bases from J, with 13 bases in between. This CDR3 has 14 amino acids. The CDR3 loop reads CASSGGLVVYEQYF. CDR3 bases: TGTGCCAGCAGTGGGGGACTGGTGGTCTACGAGCAGTACTTC.

The chain employs TRBV11-2 and TRBJ2-5; D remains unclear. The germline gives CDR1 SGHAT, CDR2 FQNNGV. Deletions cut 1 base from V and 7 bases from J, with 10 bases between. The CDR3 runs 13 residues. The DNA for the CDR3 is TGTGCCAGCAGCTTAGTTCCAATCGGGACCCAGTACTTC. It is translated as CASSLVPIGTQYF. Combining the CDR3 with reference TRBV11-2 and TRBJ2-5 gives the whole variable domain EAGVAQSPRYKIIEKRQSVAFWCNPISGHATLYWYQQILGQGPKLLIQFQNNGVVDDSQLPKDRFSAERLKGVDSTLKIQPAKLEDSAVYLCASSLVPIGTQYFGPGTRLLVL.

This clonotype was seen repeatedly, ten times or more. V usage is TRBV11-3 and J usage is TRBJ1-2; D gene ambiguous. The V gene lost 0 bases and the J gene lost 6 bases, with 5 bases spanning the gap. The CDR3 sequence is 12 residues long. Per germline, CDR1 SGHNT and CDR2 YENEEA. The chain's CDR3 is CASSLEGNGYTF. The CDR3 bases are TGTGCCAGCAGCTTAGAGGGGAATGGCTACACCTTC.

This clonotype was observed a single time. The chain links TRBV4-2 to TRBJ1-2; weak D call: TRBD1 (5 bases). The V gene's germline CDR1 is LGHNA and CDR2 YNFKEQ. The CDR3 loop spans 16 amino acids. The ends were cut back, 0 bases at V and 3 bases at J, with 14 bases in the middle. CDR3: CASSQETQGGYYGYTF. CDR3 DNA: TGTGCCAGCAGCCAAGAAACCCAGGGAGGTTACTATGGCTACACCTTC.

This clonotype is a singleton in its sample. The genes are TRBV20-1 and TRBJ1-1; D remains unclear. Trimming took off 3 bases at V and 2 bases at J, with 13 bases between the two ends. The V gene's germline CDR1 is DFQATT and CDR2 SNEGSKA (reference sequence). The CDR3 length is 14 residues. The CDR3 nucleotides read TGCAGTGCTAGGGGGAGTGCCTTTAACACTGAAGCTTTCTTT. It is translated as CSARGSAFNTEAFF.

The sample holds many counts of this clonotype. This rearrangement joins TRBV24-1 to TRBJ2-2; 9 positions agree with TRBD2. CDR3 length equals 15 residues. Trimming removed 7 bases from V and 2 bases from J; junction bases left unmatched: 4. CDR1 and CDR2 from the germline V gene are KGHDR and SFDVKD. Here the CDR3 DNA reads TGTGCCACCAGCTTAGCGGGAGCTAACACCGGGGAGCTGTTTTTT. Protein product: CATSLAGANTGELFF.

This clonotype was picked up many times. Relative to the germline gene, one junction end is altered; a read error may explain this. The chain joins TRBV7-3 to TRBJ1-6, with TRBD1 matching over 7 bases. Germline V gene data show CDR1 as SGHTA and CDR2 as FQGTGA. This CDR3 comprises 15 residues. This CDR3 is CVSSLGQASNSPLHF. CDR3 sequence (DNA): TGTGTCAGCAGCTTAGGACAGGCCTCTAATTCACCCCTCCACTTT.

The genes are TRBV9 and TRBJ1-2; perhaps TRBD1 as D (5 bases). The V end was cut by 3 bases, the J end by 4 bases, with 13 bases between. CDR1 is SGDLS and CDR2 is YYNGEE in the germline V gene. The CDR3 runs to 14 residues. CDR3: CASSDSGVGYGYTF. The CDR3 coding sequence is TGTGCCAGCAGCGATTCGGGGGTCGGCTATGGCTACACCTTC.

J is TRBJ2-5 and V is TRBV6-5, with D perhaps being TRBD1 or TRBD2 (5 bases each). Trimming removed 2 bases from V and 3 bases from J, with 13 bases in between. The CDR3 spans 15 residues. The germline CDR1 and CDR2 sequences are MNHEY and SVGAGI. The CDR3 DNA sequence: TGTGCCAGCAGTTACCTAATCGGGACCAAAGAGACCCAGTACTTC. It codes for CASSYLIGTKETQYF.